This T cell receptor (beta chain) appears in the sequencing data of a study of T-cell memory formation after mild COVID-19. At the level of the study: TCR clusters were mostly donor specific. Overall study findings and caveats: Contracting clones localized mainly to CM and EM when CD4+ and mainly to EMRA when CD8+. Nothing showed for sure that second-wave clones peaking on day 37 were SARS-CoV-2 specific. Memory cells collected pre-infection included some clones that later responded, suggesting cross-reactive memory joined.

In regard to this clonotype: The antigen is undetermined.

TCRdb fed the 5' RACE reads into MiXCR, producing one record per CDR3 protein. This sample yields 250,000 to 300,000 distinct CDR3 sequences, of which roughly 15% are seen a single time; roughly 22% belongs to the top ten. This CDR3 contains 16 residues. Germline lookup yields CDR1 MNHEY and CDR2 SVGEGT. V was clipped by 6 bases and J by 7 bases; unmatched bases: 14. This sequence originates from a man between 18 and 35 years old who had mild COVID-19 (a few samples of this study predate the infection). Cell type and time point are not known. The chain combines TRBV6-2 or TRBV6-3 with TRBJ2-7, with 11 bases matching TRBD1. The sample taken for sequencing was PBMCs or a T cell subset sorted from them (not recorded which). The CDR3 loop is CASRPTGTGGSGEQYF. In DNA, the CDR3 is TGTGCCAGCAGACCTACTGGGACAGGGGGTAGTGGTGAGCAGTACTTC.